This section outlines one T cell receptor (beta chain) sequence together with its context. Its antigen is not known. The sample belongs to a study of long-term antiretroviral therapy in people with HIV. Study-wide results and caveats: Viral resistance, ART adherence and therapy changes all lacked available data. Gathering of blood took place between the mid-2000s and the late 2010s, possibly under older ART regimens.

V was clipped by 5 bases and J by 5 bases; unmatched bases: 7. Germline-derived CDR1 and CDR2 are MNHEY and SVGAGI. The CDR3 is made up of 14 amino acids. The immunoSEQ assay was v3.0, run at survey level. Only in-frame clones appear in the TCRdb table, and some are missing; sequencing was by immunoSEQ multiplex PCR. The sample consists of tens of thousands of clones, more than 85% of them appearing once. This specimen was unsorted PBMCs, taken 3.1 years after starting antiretroviral therapy. The chain couples TRBV6-5 to TRBJ2-5; the match to TRBD2 covers 8 bases. The TCR was taken from a man between 18 and 35 years old with HIV. The CDR3 loop is CASSLREGGETQYF. The CDR3 nucleotides read TGTGCCAGCAGTCTCCGGGAGGGCGGGGAGACCCAGTACTTC.